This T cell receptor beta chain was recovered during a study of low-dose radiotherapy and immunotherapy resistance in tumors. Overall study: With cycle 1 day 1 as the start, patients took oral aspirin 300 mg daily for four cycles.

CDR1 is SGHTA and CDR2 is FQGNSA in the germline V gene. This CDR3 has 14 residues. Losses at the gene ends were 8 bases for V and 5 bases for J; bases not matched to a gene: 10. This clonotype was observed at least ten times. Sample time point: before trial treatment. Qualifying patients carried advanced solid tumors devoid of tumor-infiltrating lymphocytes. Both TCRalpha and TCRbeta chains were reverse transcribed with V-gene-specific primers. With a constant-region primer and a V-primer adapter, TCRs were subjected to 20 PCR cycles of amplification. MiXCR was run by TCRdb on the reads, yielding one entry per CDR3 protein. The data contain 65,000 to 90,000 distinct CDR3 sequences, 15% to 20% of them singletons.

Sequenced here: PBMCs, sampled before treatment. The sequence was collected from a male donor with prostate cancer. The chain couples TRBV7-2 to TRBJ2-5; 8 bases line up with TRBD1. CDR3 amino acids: CASLRRGLGETQYF. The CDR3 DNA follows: TGTGCCAGCCTCCGCAGGGGGCTGGGGGAGACCCAGTACTTC.